This T cell receptor (beta chain) comes out of a study of T-cell reconstitution after alpha-beta-depleted transplantation in children. General observations from the study: For some patients, TCRbeta diversity was high at day 60 because of recipient T cells and thymic progenitors that survived. Alpha-beta T cells about two months after transplant reportedly derived from several hundred expanded graft clones.

Researchers prepared the TCRbeta library using unique molecular identifiers, the study reports. TCRdb redid the calling of the PCR reads with MiXCR, one entry per CDR3 protein. The sample comprises about 460,000 distinct CDR3 sequences, 8% to 11% of which are singletons, and just over 2% rests with the top ten. This clonotype has at least ten counts. The antigen remains undetermined. The CDR3 covers 11 residues. V lost 6 bases and J 7 bases, leaving 10 bases between the germline ends. CDR1 and CDR2 (germline): SQVTM, ANQGSEA. The TCR was taken from a child aged 2-15 years with inherited bone marrow failure, due to receive a stem cell transplant. The chain couples TRBV29-1 to TRBJ2-1, with a tentative D call TRBD2 (5 bases). The starting material was PBMCs, obtained before TCRalphabeta/CD19-depleted stem cell transplant. In DNA, the CDR3 is TGCAGCGTCCGTCGGAGGAATGAGCAGTTCTTC. Translation: CSVRRRNEQFF.